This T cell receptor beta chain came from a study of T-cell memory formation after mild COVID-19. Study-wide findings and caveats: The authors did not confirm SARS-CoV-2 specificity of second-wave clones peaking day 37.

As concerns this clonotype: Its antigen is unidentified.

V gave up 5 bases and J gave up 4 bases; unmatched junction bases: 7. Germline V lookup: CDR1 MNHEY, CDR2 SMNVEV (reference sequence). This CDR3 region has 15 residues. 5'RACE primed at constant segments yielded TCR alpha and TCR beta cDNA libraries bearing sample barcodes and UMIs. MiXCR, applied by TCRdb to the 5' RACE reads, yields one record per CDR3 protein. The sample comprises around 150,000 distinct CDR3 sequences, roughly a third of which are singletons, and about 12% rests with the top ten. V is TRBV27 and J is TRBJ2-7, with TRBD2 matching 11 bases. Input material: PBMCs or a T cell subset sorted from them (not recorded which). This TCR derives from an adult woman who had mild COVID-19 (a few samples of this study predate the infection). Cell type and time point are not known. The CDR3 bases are TGTGCCAGCAGTCGACCGGGACTAGCGGTTTACGAGCAGTACTTC. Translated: CASSRPGLAVYEQYF.